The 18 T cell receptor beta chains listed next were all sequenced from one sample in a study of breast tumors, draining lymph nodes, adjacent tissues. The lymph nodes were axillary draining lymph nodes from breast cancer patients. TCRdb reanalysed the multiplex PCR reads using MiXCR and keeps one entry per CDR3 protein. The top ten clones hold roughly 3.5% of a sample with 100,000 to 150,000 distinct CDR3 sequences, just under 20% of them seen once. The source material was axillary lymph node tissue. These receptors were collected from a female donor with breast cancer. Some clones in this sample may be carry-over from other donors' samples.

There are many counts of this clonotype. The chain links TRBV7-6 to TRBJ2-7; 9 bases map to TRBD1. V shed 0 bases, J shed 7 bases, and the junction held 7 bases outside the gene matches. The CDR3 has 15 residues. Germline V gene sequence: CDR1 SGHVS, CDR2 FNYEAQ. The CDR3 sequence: CASSLALQGAREQYF. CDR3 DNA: TGTGCCAGCAGCTTAGCATTACAGGGGGCTCGGGAGCAGTACTTC.

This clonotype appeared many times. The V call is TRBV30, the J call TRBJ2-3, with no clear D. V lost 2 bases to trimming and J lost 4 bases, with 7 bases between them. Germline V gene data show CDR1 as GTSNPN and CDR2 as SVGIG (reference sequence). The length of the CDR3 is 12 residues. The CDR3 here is CAWSIGADTQYF. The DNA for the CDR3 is TGTGCCTGGAGTATTGGGGCAGATACGCAGTATTTT. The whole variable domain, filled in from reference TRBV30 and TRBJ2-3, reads SQTIHQWPATLVQPVGSPLSLECTVEGTSNPNLYWYRQAAGRGLQLLFYSVGIGQISSEVPQNLSASRPQDRQFILSSKKLLLSDSGFYLCAWSIGADTQYFGPGTRLTVL.

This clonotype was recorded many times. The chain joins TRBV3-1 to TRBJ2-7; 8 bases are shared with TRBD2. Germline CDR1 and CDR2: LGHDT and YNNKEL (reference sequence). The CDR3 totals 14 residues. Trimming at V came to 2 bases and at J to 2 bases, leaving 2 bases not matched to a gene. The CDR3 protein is CASSQPGLAYEQYF. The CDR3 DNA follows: TGTGCCAGCAGCCAACCGGGACTAGCCTACGAGCAGTACTTC.

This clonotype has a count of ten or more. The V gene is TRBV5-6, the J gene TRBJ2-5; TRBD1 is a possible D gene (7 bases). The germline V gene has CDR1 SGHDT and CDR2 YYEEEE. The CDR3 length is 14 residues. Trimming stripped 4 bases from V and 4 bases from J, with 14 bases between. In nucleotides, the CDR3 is TGTGCCAGCAGCGTCTTCCAGGGGGGAGAGACCCAGTACTTC. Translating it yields CASSVFQGGETQYF.

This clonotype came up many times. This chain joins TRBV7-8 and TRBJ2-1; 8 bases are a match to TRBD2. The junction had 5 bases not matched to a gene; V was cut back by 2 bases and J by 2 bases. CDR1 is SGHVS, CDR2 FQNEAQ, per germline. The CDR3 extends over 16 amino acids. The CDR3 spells CASSLLGGGPYNEQFF. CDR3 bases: TGTGCCAGCAGCTTACTCGGGGGGGGCCCCTACAATGAGCAGTTCTTC.

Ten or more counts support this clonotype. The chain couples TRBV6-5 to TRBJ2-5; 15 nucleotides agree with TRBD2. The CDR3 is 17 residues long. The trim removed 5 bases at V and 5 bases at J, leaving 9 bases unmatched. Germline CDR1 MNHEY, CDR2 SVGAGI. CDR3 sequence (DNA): TGTGCCAGCAGTCCCCGTGGGACTAGCGGGAGGTGGGAGACCCAGTACTTC. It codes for CASSPRGTSGRWETQYF.

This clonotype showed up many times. In DNA, the CDR3 is TGTGCCAGCAGCTCCGGCCTTACTAGTAGCTACGAGCAGTACTTC. Amino acids: CASSSGLTSSYEQYF. The rearrangement links TRBV7-2 to TRBJ2-7, with a tentative D call TRBD2 (5 bases). V was clipped by 4 bases and J by 3 bases, with 16 bases between them. Germline V gene data show CDR1 as SGHTA and CDR2 as FQGNSA. The CDR3 extends over 15 amino acids.

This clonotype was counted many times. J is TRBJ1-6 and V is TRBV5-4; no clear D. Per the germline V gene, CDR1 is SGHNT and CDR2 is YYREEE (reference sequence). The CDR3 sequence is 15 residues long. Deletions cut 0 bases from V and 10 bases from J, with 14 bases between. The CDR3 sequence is CASSLGGRSDSPLHF. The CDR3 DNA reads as TGTGCCAGCAGCTTGGGGGGAAGGTCAGACTCACCCCTCCACTTT.

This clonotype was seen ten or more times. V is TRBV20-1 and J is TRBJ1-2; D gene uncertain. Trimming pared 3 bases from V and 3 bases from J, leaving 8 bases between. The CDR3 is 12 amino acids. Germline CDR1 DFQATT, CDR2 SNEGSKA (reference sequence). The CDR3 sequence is CSARDRYYGYTF. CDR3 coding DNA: TGCAGTGCTAGGGACCGTTACTATGGCTACACCTTC.

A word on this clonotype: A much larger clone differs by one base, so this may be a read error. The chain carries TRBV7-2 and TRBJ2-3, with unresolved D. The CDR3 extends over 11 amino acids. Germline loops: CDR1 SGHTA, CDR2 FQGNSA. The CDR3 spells CAISLGHTQYF. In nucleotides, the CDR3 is TGTGCCATCAGCTTAGGTCATACGCAGTATTTT.

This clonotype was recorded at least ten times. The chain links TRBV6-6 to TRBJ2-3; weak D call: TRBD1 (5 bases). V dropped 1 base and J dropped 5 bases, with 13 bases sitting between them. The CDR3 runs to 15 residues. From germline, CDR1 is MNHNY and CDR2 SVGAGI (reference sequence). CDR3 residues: CASSYLTVVLDTQYF. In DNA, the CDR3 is TGTGCCAGCAGTTACTTGACAGTGGTTTTAGATACGCAGTATTTT.

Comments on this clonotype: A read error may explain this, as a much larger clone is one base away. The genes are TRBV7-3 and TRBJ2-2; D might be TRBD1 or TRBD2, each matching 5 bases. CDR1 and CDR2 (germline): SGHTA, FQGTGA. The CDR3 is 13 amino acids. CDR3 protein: CASSPFGTGDLFF. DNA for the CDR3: TGTGCCAGCAGCCCTTTCGGGACCGGGGACCTGTTTTTT.

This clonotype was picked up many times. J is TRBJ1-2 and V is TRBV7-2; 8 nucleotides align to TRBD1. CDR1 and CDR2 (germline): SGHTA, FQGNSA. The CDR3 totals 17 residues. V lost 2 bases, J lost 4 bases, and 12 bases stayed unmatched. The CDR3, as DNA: TGTGCCAGCAGCTTAAGTAGCGGGGCAGGGGGCCTCTATGGCTACACCTTC. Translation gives CASSLSSGAGGLYGYTF. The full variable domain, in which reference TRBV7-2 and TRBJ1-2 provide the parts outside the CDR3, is GAGVSQSPSNKVTEKGKDVELRCDPISGHTALYWYRQSLGQGLEFLIYFQGNSAPDKSGLPSDRFSAERTGGSVSTLTIQRTQQEDSAVYLCASSLSSGAGGLYGYTFGSGTRLTVV.

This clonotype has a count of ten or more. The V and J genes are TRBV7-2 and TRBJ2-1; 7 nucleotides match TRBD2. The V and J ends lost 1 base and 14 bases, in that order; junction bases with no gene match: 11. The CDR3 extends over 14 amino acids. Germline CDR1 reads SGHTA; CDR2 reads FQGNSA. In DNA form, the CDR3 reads TGTGCCAGCAGCTTAGGCTTTGGGCGGGAGCCTAAGTTCTTC. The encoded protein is CASSLGFGREPKFF.

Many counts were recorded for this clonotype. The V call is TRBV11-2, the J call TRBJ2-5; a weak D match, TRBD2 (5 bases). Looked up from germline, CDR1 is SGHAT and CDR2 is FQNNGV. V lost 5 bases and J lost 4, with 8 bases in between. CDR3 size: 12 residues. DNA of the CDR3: TGTGCCAGCAGCGTGAGCGGAGAGACCCAGTACTTC. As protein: CASSVSGETQYF.

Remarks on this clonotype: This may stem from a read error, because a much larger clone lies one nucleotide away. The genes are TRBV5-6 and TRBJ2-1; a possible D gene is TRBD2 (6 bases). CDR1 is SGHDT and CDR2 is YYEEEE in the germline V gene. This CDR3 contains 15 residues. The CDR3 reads CAGSSLGLGYNEQFF. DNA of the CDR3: TGTGCCGGCAGCTCTTTGGGACTGGGCTACAATGAGCAGTTCTTC.

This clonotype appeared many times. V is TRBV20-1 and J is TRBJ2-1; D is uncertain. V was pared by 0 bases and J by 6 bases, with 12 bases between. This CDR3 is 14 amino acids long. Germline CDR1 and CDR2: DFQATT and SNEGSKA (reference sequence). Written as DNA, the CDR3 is TGCAGTGCTAGAGATTATGGGCAGGCCAATGAGCAGTTCTTC. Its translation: CSARDYGQANEQFF.

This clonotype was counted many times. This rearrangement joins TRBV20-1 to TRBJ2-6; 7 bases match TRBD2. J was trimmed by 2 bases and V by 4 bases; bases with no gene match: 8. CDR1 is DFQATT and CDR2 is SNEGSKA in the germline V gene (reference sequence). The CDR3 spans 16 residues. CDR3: CSANPPGLAGANVLTF. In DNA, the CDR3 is TGCAGTGCTAACCCCCCTGGACTAGCTGGGGCCAACGTCCTGACTTTC.